This passage covers 26 T cell receptor beta chains from one sample sequenced in a study of Graves' ophthalmopathy and Graves' hyperthyroidism. Investigators amplified TCR beta CDR3 regions from RNA transcripts. First-round RT-PCR with HTBI primers preceded a second-round multiplex PCR. TCRdb used MiXCR to reprocess the multiplex PCR reads, holding one entry per CDR3 protein. The sample holds about 600,000 distinct CDR3 sequences, roughly 39% seen once. Sample: peripheral blood or thyroid tissue (not recorded which). These receptors all come from an adult man with Graves' hyperthyroidism.

In this sample, this clonotype turned up a few times. The DNA for the CDR3 is TGCAGTGCTGGTCGACTAGCGGGAGGGAGCACAGATACGCAGTATTTT. Translation: CSAGRLAGGSTDTQYF. The chain has TRBV20-1 and TRBJ2-3, with 14 bases lining up with TRBD2. CDR1 is DFQATT and CDR2 is SNEGSKA in the germline V gene (reference sequence). Trimming removed 5 bases from V and 0 bases from J; junction bases left unmatched: 4. This CDR3 is 16 amino acids long.

This clonotype was detected many times. This rearrangement joins TRBV12-3 or TRBV12-4 to TRBJ1-3; 9 nucleotides match TRBD1. V lost 6 bases and J lost 3; bases outside the gene matches: 9. The CDR3 is 16 amino acids. Here the CDR3 reads CASRLKQGADGNTIYF. In DNA form, the CDR3 reads TGTGCCAGCAGGCTAAAACAGGGGGCAGATGGAAACACCATATATTTT.

This clonotype was picked up many times. The chain employs TRBV6-5 and TRBJ1-1; no clear D. The germline CDR1 and CDR2 sequences are MNHEY and SVGAGI. CDR3 length: 10 residues. Between the trimmed V and J ends, which lost 6 bases and 6 bases, there was a span of 5 bases. The CDR3 spells CASRDSEAFF. CDR3 DNA: TGTGCCAGCAGGGATTCTGAAGCTTTCTTT.

This clonotype has at least ten counts. The chain has TRBV28 and TRBJ1-4; no definite D call. Trimming stripped 1 base from V and 11 bases from J, with 8 bases between. CDR1 MDHEN and CDR2 SYDVKM come from the germline V gene. The CDR3 contains 12 residues. CDR3 nucleotide sequence: TGTGCCAGCAGTTTATTCTACGGGAAACTGTTTTTT. This translates into CASSLFYGKLFF. The variable domain in full, with the rest retrieved from reference TRBV28 and TRBJ1-4, is DVKVTQSSRYLVKRTGEKVFLECVQDMDHENMFWYRQDPGLGLRLIYFSYDVKMKEKGDIPEGYSVSREKKERFSLILESASTNQTSMYLCASSLFYGKLFFGSGTQLSVL.

The CDR3 is CASSAMQETQYF. The CDR3 DNA follows: TGTGCCAGCAGCGCGATGCAAGAGACCCAGTACTTC. The V and J genes are TRBV9 and TRBJ2-5; D is ambiguous. The CDR3 consists of 12 residues. Trimming pared 3 bases from V and 2 bases from J, leaving 5 bases between. CDR1 and CDR2 (germline): SGDLS, YYNGEE. Using reference TRBV9 and TRBJ2-5 for the parts outside the CDR3, the full variable domain is DSGVTQTPKHLITATGQRVTLRCSPRSGDLSVYWYQQSLDQGLQFLIQYYNGEERAKGNILERFSAQQFPDLHSELNLSSLELGDSALYFCASSAMQETQYFGPGTRLLVL.

The chain links TRBV12-3 or TRBV12-4 to TRBJ1-4, with TRBD1 matching 9 bases. The length of the CDR3 is 16 residues. With V trimmed by 9 bases and J by 8 bases, 16 bases remained unmatched. The CDR3 region is CARLKGQGICNEKLFF. The CDR3 DNA follows: TGTGCCAGACTTAAGGGACAGGGAATATGTAACGAAAAACTGTTTTTT.

V is TRBV3-1 and J is TRBJ2-7; D perhaps matches TRBD2 (6 bases). Germline CDR1 is LGHDT and CDR2 is YNNKEL (reference sequence). With 0 bases removed from V and 4 bases from J, the gap between germline ends came to 13 bases. This CDR3 is built from 15 residues. The CDR3: CASSQEPAREYEQYF. CDR3 bases: TGTGCCAGCAGCCAAGAACCGGCACGGGAGTACGAGCAGTACTTC.

This clonotype was seen at least ten times. The chain employs TRBV6-1 and TRBJ1-5; TRBD1 might be the D (5 bases). The CDR3 extends over 15 amino acids. Trimming pared 6 bases from V and 0 bases from J, leaving 12 bases between. Germline V lookup: CDR1 MNHNS, CDR2 SASEGT. The CDR3 DNA is TGTGCCAGCAGCGCGGGACGGCATAGCAATCAGCCCCAGCATTTT. As protein: CASSAGRHSNQPQHF.

This clonotype was found a few times. This chain links TRBV5-4 with TRBJ2-2; the match to TRBD2 covers 9 bases. The CDR3 extends over 15 amino acids. From germline, CDR1 is SGHNT and CDR2 YYREEE (reference sequence). Losses at the gene ends were 2 bases for V and 5 bases for J; bases not matched to a gene: 4. The CDR3 here is CASSFLAGPTGELFF. The CDR3 DNA is TGTGCCAGCAGCTTTCTAGCGGGGCCGACCGGGGAGCTGTTTTTT. The whole variable domain, filled in from reference TRBV5-4 and TRBJ2-2, reads ETGVTQSPTHLIKTRGQQVTLRCSSQSGHNTVSWYQQALGQGPQFIFQYYREEENGRGNFPPRFSGLQFPNYSSELNVNALELDDSALYLCASSFLAGPTGELFFGEGSRLTVL.

The count of this clonotype is one. This chain uses TRBV7-8 with TRBJ2-7, with D maybe TRBD1 (6 bases). Trimming shortened V by 1 base and J by 9 bases, and 16 bases separated the two germline ends. The CDR3 covers 14 residues. The germline gives CDR1 SGHVS, CDR2 FQNEAQ. CDR3 bases: TGTGCCAGCAGCTTAGGGGGCAGGGGAAATACGCAGTACTTC. Amino acid sequence: CASSLGGRGNTQYF.

The gene calls are TRBV19 and TRBJ2-6; D not resolved. The germline V gene encodes CDR1 LNHDA and CDR2 SQIVND (reference sequence). The CDR3 sequence is 18 residues long. Trimming took off 0 bases at V and 0 bases at J, with 12 bases between the two ends. The CDR3 loop is CASSIEGAGASGANVLTF. Written as DNA, the CDR3 is TGTGCCAGTAGTATAGAAGGTGCAGGAGCCTCTGGGGCCAACGTCCTGACTTTC.

This clonotype turned up a few times. V gene TRBV19 combines with J gene TRBJ2-2; TRBD2 matches 11 bases. The length of the CDR3 is 16 residues. Germline V lookup: CDR1 LNHDA, CDR2 SQIVND (reference sequence). Losses at the gene ends were 7 bases for V and 1 base for J; bases not matched to a gene: 5. The CDR3, as DNA: TGTGCCAGTAAACTAGCGGGGGATGTGAACACCGGGGAGCTGTTTTTT. It is translated as CASKLAGDVNTGELFF.

CDR3 loop: CSVGRQGTSYEQYF. In DNA, the CDR3 is TGCAGCGTGGGTCGACAGGGAACTTCCTACGAGCAGTACTTC. V gene TRBV29-1 combines with J gene TRBJ2-7; 7 positions agree with TRBD1. Losses at the gene ends were 6 bases for V and 1 base for J; bases not matched to a gene: 9. The CDR3 length is 14 residues. The V gene's germline CDR1 is SQVTM and CDR2 ANQGSEA.

This chain joins TRBV20-1 and TRBJ2-3, with D tentatively TRBD2 (6 bases). The CDR3 is 15 residues long. Trimming took off 5 bases at V and 2 bases at J, with 17 bases between the two ends. CDR1 is DFQATT, CDR2 SNEGSKA, per germline (reference sequence). CDR3: CSAPPAGSLTDTQYF. For the CDR3, the DNA is TGCAGTGCTCCCCCCGCGGGGAGCCTCACAGATACGCAGTATTTT.

The gene calls are TRBV6-5 and TRBJ2-2; 12 bases match TRBD1. The CDR3 contains 16 residues. Germline V gene lookup returns CDR1 MNHEY and CDR2 SVGAGI. The V and J ends lost 6 bases and 4 bases, in that order; junction bases with no gene match: 6. The CDR3 DNA is TGTGCCAGCAGACGAGGGACAGGGGGCTTCACCGGGGAGCTGTTTTTT. This codes for CASRRGTGGFTGELFF.

The V gene is TRBV30, the J gene TRBJ1-3, with 8 bases lining up with TRBD1. Losses at the gene ends were 1 base for V and 0 bases for J; bases not matched to a gene: 5. The CDR3 spans 16 residues. CDR1 GTSNPN and CDR2 SVGIG come from the germline V gene (reference sequence). This CDR3 reads CAWSEDRGSSGNTIYF. The CDR3 bases are TGTGCCTGGAGTGAAGACAGGGGAAGCTCTGGAAACACCATATATTTT.

J is TRBJ2-6 and V is TRBV7-9; a possible D gene is TRBD2 (5 bases). Looked up from germline, CDR1 is SEHNR and CDR2 is FQNEAQ (reference sequence). The CDR3 is made up of 16 amino acids. The germline V and J ends were trimmed by 5 bases and 4 bases, with 15 bases remaining between them. As DNA, the CDR3 is TGTGCCAGCAGCGACCGAATCCCTAGCGGGGCCAACGTCCTGACTTTC. Translation gives CASSDRIPSGANVLTF.

This clonotype was seen ten or more times. J is TRBJ1-1 and V is TRBV7-9; D perhaps matches TRBD1 (6 bases). Germline assignment: CDR1 SEHNR and CDR2 FQNEAQ (reference sequence). The CDR3 spans 14 residues. The germline V and J ends were trimmed by 6 bases and 1 base, with 12 bases remaining between them. CDR3 nucleotide sequence: TGTGCCAGCAGAGAGGGGGGTGGGAACACTGAAGCTTTCTTT. This encodes CASREGGGNTEAFF. Based on the CDR3 plus reference TRBV7-9 and TRBJ1-1, the full variable domain is DTGVSQNPRHKITKRGQNVTFRCDPISEHNRLYWYRQTLGQGPEFLTYFQNEAQLEKSRLLSDRFSAERPKGSFSTLEIQRTEQGDSAMYLCASREGGGNTEAFFGQGTRLTVV.

This clonotype came up once. The rearrangement joins TRBV7-3 to TRBJ2-5; 9 bases line up with TRBD1. The J call may be in error: the DNA end matches TRBJ2-1 better. Germline V gene sequence: CDR1 SGHTA, CDR2 FQGTGA. The CDR3 is 14 amino acids. The DNA of the CDR3 is TGTGCCAGCAGCGCACCGGGACAGGGAAATGAGCAGTTCTTC. It codes for CASSAPGQGNEQFF.

Notes on this clonotype: Just one base apart from a much larger clone, this may be a read error. The V gene is TRBV2, the J gene TRBJ1-5; D is uncertain. Germline lookup yields CDR1 SNHLY and CDR2 FYNNEI. The CDR3 spans 12 residues. The CDR3 is CASSSLAQPQRF. CDR3 coding DNA: TGTGCCAGCAGTTCCCTCGCGCAGCCCCAGCGTTTT.

This clonotype was seen a handful of times. Just one base apart from a much larger clone, this may be a read error. V gene TRBV29-1 combines with J gene TRBJ2-7; D is possibly TRBD1 (6 bases). Germline lookup yields CDR1 SQVTM and CDR2 ANQGSEA. The CDR3 loop spans 13 amino acids. In nucleotides, the CDR3 is TGCAGCGTTGGACAGGAGAGCTCCTACGGGCAGTACTTC. As protein: CSVGQESSYGQYF.

This clonotype was observed many times. The chain carries TRBV14 and TRBJ2-7; no clear D gene. The CDR3 contains 14 residues. The germline V gene has CDR1 SGHDN and CDR2 FVKESK. The V and J ends lost 0 bases and 7 bases respectively, with 13 bases between them. The CDR3 DNA is TGTGCCAGCAGCCAAGATCGGCCCGCAGTAGAGCAGTACTTC. Encoded protein: CASSQDRPAVEQYF.

This chain uses TRBV6-6 with TRBJ1-3; no clear D. Trimming took off 5 bases at V and 2 bases at J, with 16 bases between the two ends. Germline V gives CDR1 MNHNY, CDR2 SVGAGI (reference sequence). There are 16 residues in the CDR3. The DNA of the CDR3 is TGTGCCAGCAGTGAAGCTTTATGGAAGACTGGAAACACCATATATTTT. Translated, it gives CASSEALWKTGNTIYF.

This clonotype was found once. The gene calls are TRBV20-1 and TRBJ2-7; D gene unclear. Germline CDR1 reads DFQATT; CDR2 reads SNEGSKA (reference sequence). Trimming pared 3 bases from V and 3 bases from J, leaving 9 bases between. The CDR3 contains 12 residues. The CDR3 sequence: CSASGKHYEQYF. In DNA form, the CDR3 reads TGCAGTGCTAGTGGTAAGCACTACGAGCAGTACTTC.

This clonotype showed up just a few times. The gene calls are TRBV7-2 and TRBJ2-2; 9 bases are shared with TRBD1. There are 15 residues in the CDR3. Trimming took 5 bases from V and 5 from J; bases not matched to a gene: 6. Germline-derived CDR1 and CDR2 are SGHTA and FQGNSA. The CDR3 DNA reads as TGTGCCAGCAGCGCCCCGGGACAGGGAACCGGGGAGCTGTTTTTT. Translating gives CASSAPGQGTGELFF.

This rearrangement joins TRBV29-1 to TRBJ2-1, with 8 bases lining up with TRBD1. The end of the DNA is better explained by TRBJ2-7, so the J call may be wrong. Germline V gene data show CDR1 as SQVTM and CDR2 as ANQGSEA. The CDR3 length is 13 residues. CDR3 DNA sequence: TGCAGCACACCGGGACAGGCTTACAATGAGCAGTACTTC. This translates into CSTPGQAYNEQYF.